This section outlines one T cell receptor beta chain sequence together with its context. Its antigen is still unknown. The data are from a study of T cells in tuberculosis. Study context: Within 7 days of starting treatment, or before, PBMC were stored. Whole-study findings and limits: GEM motif frequencies gave about 70% accuracy; the GMM repertoire gave about 86%. Smaller alpha distances in active tuberculosis partly reflected shorter CDR3-alpha lengths.

Some clones are missing from TCRdb's copy, which holds only in-frame ones; the method was immunoSEQ multiplex PCR. The sample carries 25,000 to 35,000 clones, more than 70% recorded once. The length of the CDR3 is 13 residues. The germline CDR1 and CDR2 sequences are SGHRS and YFSETQ. Trimming removed 0 bases from V and 8 bases from J, with 11 bases in between. Time point denoted: new active TB diagnosis, blood taken before or within 7 days of starting treatment. The sequencing used PBMCs, collected at tuberculosis diagnosis. The chain uses TRBV5-1 and TRBJ1-2; D remains ambiguous. The TCR was taken from an adult with tuberculosis. CDR3 amino acids: CASSLDQVVGYTF. CDR3 nucleotides: TGCGCCAGCAGCTTGGATCAGGTCGTGGGCTACACCTTC.